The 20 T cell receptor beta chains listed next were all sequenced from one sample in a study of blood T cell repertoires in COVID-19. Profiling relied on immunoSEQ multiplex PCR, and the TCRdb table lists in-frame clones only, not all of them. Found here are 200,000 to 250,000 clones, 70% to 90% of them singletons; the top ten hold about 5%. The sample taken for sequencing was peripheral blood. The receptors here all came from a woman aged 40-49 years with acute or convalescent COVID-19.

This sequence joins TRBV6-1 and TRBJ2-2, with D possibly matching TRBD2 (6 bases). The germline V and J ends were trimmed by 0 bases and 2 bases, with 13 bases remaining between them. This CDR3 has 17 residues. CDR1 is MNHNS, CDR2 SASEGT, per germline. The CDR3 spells CASSEAGGPFNTGELFF. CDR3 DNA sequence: TGTGCCAGCAGTGAAGCGGGGGGTCCGTTCAACACCGGGGAGCTGTTTTTT.

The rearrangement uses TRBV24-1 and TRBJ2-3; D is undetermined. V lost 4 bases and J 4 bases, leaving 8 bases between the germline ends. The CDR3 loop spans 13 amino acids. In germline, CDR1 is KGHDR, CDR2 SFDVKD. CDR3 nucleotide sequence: TGTGCCACCAGTGACCTTAGTCCAGATACGCAGTATTTT. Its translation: CATSDLSPDTQYF.

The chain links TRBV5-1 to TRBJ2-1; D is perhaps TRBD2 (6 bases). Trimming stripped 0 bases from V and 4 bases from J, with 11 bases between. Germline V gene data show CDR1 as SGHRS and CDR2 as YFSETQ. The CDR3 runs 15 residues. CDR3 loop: CASSLDAGTYNEQFF. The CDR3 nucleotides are TGCGCCAGCAGCTTGGACGCGGGGACGTACAATGAGCAGTTCTTC.

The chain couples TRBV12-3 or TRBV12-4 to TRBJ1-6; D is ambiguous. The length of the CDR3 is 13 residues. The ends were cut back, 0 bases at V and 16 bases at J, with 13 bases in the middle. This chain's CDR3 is CASSLALGVALHF. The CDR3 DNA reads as TGTGCCAGCAGTTTAGCGCTAGGAGTTGCTCTCCACTTT.

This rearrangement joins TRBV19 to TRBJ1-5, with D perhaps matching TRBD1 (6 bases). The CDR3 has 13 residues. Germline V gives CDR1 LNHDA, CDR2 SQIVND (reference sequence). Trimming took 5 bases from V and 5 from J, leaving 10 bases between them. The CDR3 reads CASSWGRYQPQHF. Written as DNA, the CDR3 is TGTGCCAGTAGTTGGGGGCGGTATCAGCCCCAGCATTTT. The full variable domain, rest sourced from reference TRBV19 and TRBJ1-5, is DGGITQSPKYLFRKEGQNVTLSCEQNLNHDAMYWYRQDPGQGLRLIYYSQIVNDFQKGDIAEGYSVSREKKESFPLTVTSAQKNPTAFYLCASSWGRYQPQHFGDGTRLSIL.

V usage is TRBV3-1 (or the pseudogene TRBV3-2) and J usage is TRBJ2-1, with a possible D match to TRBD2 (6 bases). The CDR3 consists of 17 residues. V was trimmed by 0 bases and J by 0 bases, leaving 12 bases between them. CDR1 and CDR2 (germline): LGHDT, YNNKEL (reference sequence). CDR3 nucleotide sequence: TGTGCCAGCAGCCAAGATCGGGGGTTCAGCTCCTACAATGAGCAGTTCTTC. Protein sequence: CASSQDRGFSSYNEQFF.

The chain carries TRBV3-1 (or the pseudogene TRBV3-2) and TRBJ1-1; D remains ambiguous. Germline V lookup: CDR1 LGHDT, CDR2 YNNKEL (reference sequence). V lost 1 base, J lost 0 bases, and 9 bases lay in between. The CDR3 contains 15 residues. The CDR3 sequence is CASSQGARMNTEAFF. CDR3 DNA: TGTGCCAGCAGCCAAGGGGCCAGGATGAACACTGAAGCTTTCTTT.

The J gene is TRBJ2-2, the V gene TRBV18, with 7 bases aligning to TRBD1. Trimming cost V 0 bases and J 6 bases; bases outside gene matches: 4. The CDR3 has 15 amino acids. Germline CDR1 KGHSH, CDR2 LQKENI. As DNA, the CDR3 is TGTGCCAGCTCACCACCCGACAGGGACGCCGGGGAGCTGTTTTTT. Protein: CASSPPDRDAGELFF.

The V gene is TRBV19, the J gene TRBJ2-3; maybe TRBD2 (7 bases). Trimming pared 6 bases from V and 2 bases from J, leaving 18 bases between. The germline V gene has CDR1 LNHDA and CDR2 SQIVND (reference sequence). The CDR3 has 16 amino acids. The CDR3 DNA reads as TGTGCCAGTAGAAAGGGGGGGACATATTACACAGATACGCAGTATTTT. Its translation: CASRKGGTYYTDTQYF.

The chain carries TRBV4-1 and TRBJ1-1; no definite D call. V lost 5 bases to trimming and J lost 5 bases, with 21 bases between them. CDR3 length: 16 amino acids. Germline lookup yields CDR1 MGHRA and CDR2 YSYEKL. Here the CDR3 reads CASSIRHGELSTEAFF. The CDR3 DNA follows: TGCGCCAGCAGCATAAGACACGGTGAATTGAGTACTGAAGCTTTCTTT.

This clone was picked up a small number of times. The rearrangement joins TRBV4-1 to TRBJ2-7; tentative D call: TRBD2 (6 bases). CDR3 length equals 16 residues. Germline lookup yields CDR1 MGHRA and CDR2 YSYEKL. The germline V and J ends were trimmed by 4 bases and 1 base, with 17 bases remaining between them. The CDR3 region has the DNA TGCGCCAGCAGCCCCCTGCTGGGGACTGGTTCCTACGAGCAGTACGTC. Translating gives CASSPLLGTGSYEQYV.

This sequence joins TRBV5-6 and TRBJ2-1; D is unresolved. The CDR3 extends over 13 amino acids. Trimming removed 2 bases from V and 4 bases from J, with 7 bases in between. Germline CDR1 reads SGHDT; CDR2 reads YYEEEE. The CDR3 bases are TGTGCCAGCAGCTTTTCCGTGTACAATGAGCAGTTCTTC. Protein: CASSFSVYNEQFF.

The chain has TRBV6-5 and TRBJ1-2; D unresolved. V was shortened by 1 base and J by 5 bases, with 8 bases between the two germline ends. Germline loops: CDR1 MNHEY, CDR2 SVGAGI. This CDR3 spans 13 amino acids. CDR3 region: CASSYFSGYGYTF. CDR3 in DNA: TGTGCCAGCAGTTACTTTTCGGGGTATGGCTACACCTTC.

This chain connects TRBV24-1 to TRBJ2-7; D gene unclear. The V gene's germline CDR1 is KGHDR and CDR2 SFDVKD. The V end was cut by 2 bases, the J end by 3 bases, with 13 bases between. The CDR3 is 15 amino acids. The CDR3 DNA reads TGTGCCACCAGTGATTGTGGGCCCCTCGACTACGAGCAGTACGTC. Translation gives CATSDCGPLDYEQYV.

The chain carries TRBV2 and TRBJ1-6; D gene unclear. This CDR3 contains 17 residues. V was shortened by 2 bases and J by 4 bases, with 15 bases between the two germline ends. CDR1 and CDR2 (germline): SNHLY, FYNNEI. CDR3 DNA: TGTGCCAGCAGTGAACCCCCCTCGTCTAAGTATAATTCACCCCTCCACTTT. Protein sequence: CASSEPPSSKYNSPLHF.

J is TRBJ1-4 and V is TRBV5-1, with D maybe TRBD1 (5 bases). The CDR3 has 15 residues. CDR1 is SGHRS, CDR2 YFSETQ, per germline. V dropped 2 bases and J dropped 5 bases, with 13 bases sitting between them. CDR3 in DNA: TGCGCCAGCAGCTTACGGGACGGGGGGAATGAAAAACTGTTTTTT. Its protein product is CASSLRDGGNEKLFF.

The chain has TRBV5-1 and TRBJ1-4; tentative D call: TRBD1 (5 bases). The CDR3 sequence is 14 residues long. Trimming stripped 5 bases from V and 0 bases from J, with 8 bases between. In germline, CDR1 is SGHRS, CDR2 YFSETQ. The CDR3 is CASSTTATNEKLFF. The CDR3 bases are TGCGCCAGCAGTACGACAGCAACTAATGAAAAACTGTTTTTT.

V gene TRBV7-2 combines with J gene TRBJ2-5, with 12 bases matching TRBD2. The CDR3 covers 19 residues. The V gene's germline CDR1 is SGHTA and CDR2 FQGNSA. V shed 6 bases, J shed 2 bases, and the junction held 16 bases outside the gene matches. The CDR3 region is CASSGLAGSRREPQETQYF. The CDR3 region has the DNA TGTGCCAGCAGTGGACTAGCGGGGTCGAGGAGGGAGCCGCAAGAGACCCAGTACTTC.

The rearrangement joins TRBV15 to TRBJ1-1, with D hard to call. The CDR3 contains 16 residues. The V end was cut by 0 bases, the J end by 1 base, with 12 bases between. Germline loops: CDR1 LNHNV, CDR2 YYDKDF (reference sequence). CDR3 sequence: CATSRDRQVSNTEAFF. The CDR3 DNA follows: TGTGCCACCAGCAGAGATAGGCAGGTCTCGAACACTGAAGCTTTCTTT. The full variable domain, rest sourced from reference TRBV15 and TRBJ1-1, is DAMVIQNPRYQVTQFGKPVTLSCSQTLNHNVMYWYQQKSSQAPKLLFHYYDKDFNNEADTPDNFQSRRPNTSFCFLDIRSPGLGDTAMYLCATSRDRQVSNTEAFFGQGTRLTVV.

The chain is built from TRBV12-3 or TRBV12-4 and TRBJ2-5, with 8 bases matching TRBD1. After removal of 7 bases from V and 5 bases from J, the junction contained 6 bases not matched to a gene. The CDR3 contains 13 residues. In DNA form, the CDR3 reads TGTGCCAGCACCAGACAGGGGAAGGAGACCCAGTACTTC. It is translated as CASTRQGKETQYF.